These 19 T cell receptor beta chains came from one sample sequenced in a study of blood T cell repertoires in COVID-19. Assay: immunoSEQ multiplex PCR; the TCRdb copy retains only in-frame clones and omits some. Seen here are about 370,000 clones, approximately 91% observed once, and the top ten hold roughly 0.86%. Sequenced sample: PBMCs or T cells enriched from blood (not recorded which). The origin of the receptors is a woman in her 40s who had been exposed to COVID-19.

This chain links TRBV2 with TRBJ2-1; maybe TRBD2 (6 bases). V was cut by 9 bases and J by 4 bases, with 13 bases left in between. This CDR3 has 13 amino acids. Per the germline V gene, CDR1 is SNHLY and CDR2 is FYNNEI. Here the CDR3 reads CASRASAYNEQFF. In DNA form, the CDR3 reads TGTGCCAGTCGAGCTAGCGCGTACAATGAGCAGTTCTTC. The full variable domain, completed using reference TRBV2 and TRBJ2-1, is EPEVTQTPSHQVTQMGQEVILRCVPISNHLYFYWYRQILGQKVEFLVSFYNNEISEKSEIFDDQFSVERPDGSNFTLKIRSTKLEDSAMYFCASRASAYNEQFFGPGTRLTVL.

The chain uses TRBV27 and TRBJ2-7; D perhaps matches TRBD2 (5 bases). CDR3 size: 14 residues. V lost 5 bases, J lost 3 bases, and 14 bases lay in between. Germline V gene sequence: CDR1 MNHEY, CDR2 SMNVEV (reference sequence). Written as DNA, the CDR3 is TGTGCCAGCAGTCCCCTGAATAGCGTCTACGAGCAGTACTTC. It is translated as CASSPLNSVYEQYF.

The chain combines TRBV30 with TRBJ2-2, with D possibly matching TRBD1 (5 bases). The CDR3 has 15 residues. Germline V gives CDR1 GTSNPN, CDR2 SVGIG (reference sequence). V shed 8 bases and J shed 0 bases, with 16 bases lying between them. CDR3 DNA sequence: TGTGCCGGAAGCAGGGCGCTCTCGAACACCGGGGAGCTGTTTTTT. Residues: CAGSRALSNTGELFF.

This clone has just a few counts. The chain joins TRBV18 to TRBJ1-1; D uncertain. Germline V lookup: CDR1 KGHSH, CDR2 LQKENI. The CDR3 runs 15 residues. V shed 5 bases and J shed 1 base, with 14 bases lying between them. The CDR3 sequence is CASSKVGRENTEAFF. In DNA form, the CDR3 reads TGTGCCAGCTCAAAAGTAGGCCGGGAGAACACTGAAGCTTTCTTT. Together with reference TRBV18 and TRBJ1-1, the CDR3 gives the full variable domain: NAGVMQNPRHLVRRRGQEARLRCSPMKGHSHVYWYRQLPEEGLKFMVYLQKENIIDESGMPKERFSAEFPKEGPSILRIQQVVRGDSAAYFCASSKVGRENTEAFFGQGTRLTVV.

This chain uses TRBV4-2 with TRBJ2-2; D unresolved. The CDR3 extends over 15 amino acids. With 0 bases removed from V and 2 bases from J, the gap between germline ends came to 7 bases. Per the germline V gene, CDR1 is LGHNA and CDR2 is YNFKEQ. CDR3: CASSQDPVNTGELFF. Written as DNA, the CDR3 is TGTGCCAGCAGCCAAGATCCGGTCAACACCGGGGAGCTGTTTTTT.

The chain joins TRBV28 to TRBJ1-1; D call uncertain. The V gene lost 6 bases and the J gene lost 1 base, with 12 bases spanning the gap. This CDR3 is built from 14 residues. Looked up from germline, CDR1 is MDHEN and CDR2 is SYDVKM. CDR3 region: CASSLPPGNTEAFF. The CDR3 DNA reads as TGTGCCAGCAGCCTCCCGCCAGGGAACACTGAAGCTTTCTTT.

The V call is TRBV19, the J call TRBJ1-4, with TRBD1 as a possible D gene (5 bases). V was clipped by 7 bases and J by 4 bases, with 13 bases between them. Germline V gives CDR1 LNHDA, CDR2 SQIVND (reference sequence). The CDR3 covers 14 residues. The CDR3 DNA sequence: TGTGCCAGTAACCCGGACGGGGGTAATGAAAAACTGTTTTTT. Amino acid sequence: CASNPDGGNEKLFF.

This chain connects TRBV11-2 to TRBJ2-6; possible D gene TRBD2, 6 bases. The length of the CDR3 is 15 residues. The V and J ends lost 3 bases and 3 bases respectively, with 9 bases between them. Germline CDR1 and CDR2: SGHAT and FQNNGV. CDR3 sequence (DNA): TGTGCCAGCAGCTTGGGGGGAGGTGGGGCCAACGTCCTGACTTTC. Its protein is CASSLGGGGANVLTF.

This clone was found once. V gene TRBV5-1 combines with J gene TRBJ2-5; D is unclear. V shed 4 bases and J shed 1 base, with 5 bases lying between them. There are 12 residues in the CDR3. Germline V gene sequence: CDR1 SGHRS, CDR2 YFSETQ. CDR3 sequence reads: CASSLLQETQYF. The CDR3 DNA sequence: TGCGCCAGCAGCCTTCTCCAAGAGACCCAGTACTTC.

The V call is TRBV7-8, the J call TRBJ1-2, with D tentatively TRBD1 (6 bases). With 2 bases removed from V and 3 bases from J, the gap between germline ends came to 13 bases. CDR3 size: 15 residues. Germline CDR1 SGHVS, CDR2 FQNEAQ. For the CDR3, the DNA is TGTGCCAGCAGCTTATGGCCGACAGGTGACTATGGCTACACCTTC. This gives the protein CASSLWPTGDYGYTF.

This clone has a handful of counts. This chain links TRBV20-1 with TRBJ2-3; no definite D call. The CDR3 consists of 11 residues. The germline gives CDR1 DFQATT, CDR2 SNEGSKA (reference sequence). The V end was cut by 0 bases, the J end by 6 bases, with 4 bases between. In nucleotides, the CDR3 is TGCAGTGCTAGAGATATGGATACGCAGTATTTT. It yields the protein CSARDMDTQYF.

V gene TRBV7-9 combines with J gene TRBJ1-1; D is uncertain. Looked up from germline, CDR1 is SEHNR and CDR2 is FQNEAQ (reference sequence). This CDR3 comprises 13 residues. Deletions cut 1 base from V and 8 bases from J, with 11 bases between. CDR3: CASSLGGGDEAFF. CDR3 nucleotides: TGTGCCAGCAGCTTAGGAGGCGGTGACGAAGCTTTCTTT.

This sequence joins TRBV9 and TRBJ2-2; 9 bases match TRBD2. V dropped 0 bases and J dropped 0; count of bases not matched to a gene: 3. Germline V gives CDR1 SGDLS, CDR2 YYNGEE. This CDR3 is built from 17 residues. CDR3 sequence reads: CASSVGAGGTNTGELFF. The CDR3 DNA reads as TGTGCCAGCAGCGTAGGAGCGGGGGGAACGAACACCGGGGAGCTGTTTTTT.

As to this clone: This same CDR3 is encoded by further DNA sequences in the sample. CDR3 loop: CASSYSPSTEAFF. The CDR3 region has the DNA TGTGCCAGCAGTTACTCGCCCAGCACTGAAGCTTTCTTT. The chain couples TRBV6-5 to TRBJ1-1; D not resolved. Germline V gene lookup returns CDR1 MNHEY and CDR2 SVGAGI. This CDR3 comprises 13 residues. Trimming stripped 0 bases from V and 4 bases from J, with 6 bases between.

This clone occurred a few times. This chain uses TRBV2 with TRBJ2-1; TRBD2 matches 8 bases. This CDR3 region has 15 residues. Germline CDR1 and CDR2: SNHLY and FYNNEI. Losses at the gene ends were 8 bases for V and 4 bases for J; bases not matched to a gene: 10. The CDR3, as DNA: TGTGCCAGCCGGGGTGAGGTAGCGGGGTACAATGAGCAGTTCTTC. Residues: CASRGEVAGYNEQFF.

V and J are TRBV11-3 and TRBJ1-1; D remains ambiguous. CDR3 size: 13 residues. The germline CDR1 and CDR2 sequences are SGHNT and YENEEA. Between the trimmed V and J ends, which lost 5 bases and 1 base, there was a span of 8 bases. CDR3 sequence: CASSRGPNTEAFF. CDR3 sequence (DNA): TGTGCCAGCAGCCGAGGCCCGAACACTGAAGCTTTCTTT.

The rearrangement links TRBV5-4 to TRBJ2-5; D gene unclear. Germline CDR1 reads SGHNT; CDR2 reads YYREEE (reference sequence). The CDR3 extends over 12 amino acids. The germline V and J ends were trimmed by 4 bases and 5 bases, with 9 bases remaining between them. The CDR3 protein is CASSLPHETQYF. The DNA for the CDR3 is TGTGCCAGCAGCCTACCCCATGAGACCCAGTACTTC.

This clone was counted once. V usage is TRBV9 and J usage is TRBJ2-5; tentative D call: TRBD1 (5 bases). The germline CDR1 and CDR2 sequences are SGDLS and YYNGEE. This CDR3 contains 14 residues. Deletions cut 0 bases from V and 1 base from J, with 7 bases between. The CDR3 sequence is CASSVGGLQETQYF. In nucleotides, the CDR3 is TGTGCCAGCAGCGTAGGGGGCCTCCAAGAGACCCAGTACTTC.

The CDR3 loop is CASSPGQGVGSYNEQFF. CDR3 coding DNA: TGCGCCAGCAGCCCGGGACAGGGGGTGGGATCCTACAATGAGCAGTTCTTC. V and J are TRBV5-1 and TRBJ2-1; 11 bases fit TRBD1. The CDR3 spans 17 residues. The ends lost 4 bases at V and 1 base at J; junction bases unmatched: 7. CDR1 SGHRS and CDR2 YFSETQ come from the germline V gene.